Listed here are 5 T cell receptor beta chains from one sample, sequenced in a study of blood T cell repertoires in COVID-19. Assay: immunoSEQ multiplex PCR; the TCRdb copy retains only in-frame clones and omits some. The sample contains around 70,000 clones, around 86% of which appear only once. The specimen sequenced was peripheral blood. These receptors all come from a man aged 25 to 40 with acute or convalescent COVID-19.

The chain joins TRBV9 to TRBJ2-2; D gene unclear. The CDR3 has 12 residues. V was cut by 3 bases and J by 4 bases, with 4 bases left in between. Looked up from germline, CDR1 is SGDLS and CDR2 is YYNGEE. CDR3 in DNA: TGTGCCAGCAGCGCCCTCACCGGGGAGCTGTTTTTT. It yields the protein CASSALTGELFF.

The chain joins TRBV4-3 to TRBJ1-1; D might be TRBD1 (6 bases). Trimming left V 0 bases short and J 5 bases short, with 10 bases between. Germline CDR1 LGHNA, CDR2 YSLEER. This CDR3 comprises 14 residues. The CDR3 sequence is CASSQDIQGTEAFF. CDR3 nucleotides: TGCGCCAGCAGCCAAGATATACAGGGAACTGAAGCTTTCTTT.

The chain recombines TRBV28 with TRBJ2-2; possible D gene TRBD2, 6 bases. Per germline, CDR1 MDHEN and CDR2 SYDVKM. Trimming left V 7 bases short and J 3 bases short, with 12 bases between. The CDR3 spans 14 residues. The CDR3 DNA sequence: TGTGCCAGCAATGCAGCGGGTGACACCGGGGAGCTGTTTTTT. Protein sequence: CASNAAGDTGELFF.

The chain recombines TRBV5-1 with TRBJ1-2, with D possibly being TRBD1 (6 bases). V was trimmed by 4 bases and J by 3 bases, leaving 13 bases between them. The CDR3 is 14 amino acids. The germline V gene has CDR1 SGHRS and CDR2 YFSETQ. CDR3 nucleotide sequence: TGCGCCAGCAGCCCTTGGACAGACGACTATGGCTACACCTTC. Its protein is CASSPWTDDYGYTF.

The chain recombines TRBV19 with TRBJ1-6, with D perhaps TRBD1 (5 bases). CDR3 length: 13 amino acids. Germline V gene sequence: CDR1 LNHDA, CDR2 SQIVND (reference sequence). Trimming removed 5 bases at V and 8 bases at J, with 10 bases between. Here the CDR3 reads CASSWGMDSPLHF. CDR3 DNA sequence: TGTGCCAGTAGTTGGGGCATGGATTCACCCCTCCACTTT.